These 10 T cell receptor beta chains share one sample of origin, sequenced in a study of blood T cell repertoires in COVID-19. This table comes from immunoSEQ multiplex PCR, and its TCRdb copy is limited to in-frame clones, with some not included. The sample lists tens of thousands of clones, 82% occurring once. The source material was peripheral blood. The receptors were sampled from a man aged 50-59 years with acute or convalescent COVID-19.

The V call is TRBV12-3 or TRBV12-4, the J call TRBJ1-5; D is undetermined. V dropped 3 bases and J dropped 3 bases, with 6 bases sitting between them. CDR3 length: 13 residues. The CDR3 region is CASSFSDNQPQHF. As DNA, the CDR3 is TGTGCCAGCAGTTTCTCAGACAATCAGCCCCAGCATTTT.

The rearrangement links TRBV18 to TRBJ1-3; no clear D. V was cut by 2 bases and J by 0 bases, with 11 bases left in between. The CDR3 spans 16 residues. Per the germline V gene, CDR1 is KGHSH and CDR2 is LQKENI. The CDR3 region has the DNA TGTGCCAGCTCACCATCAGCACAGCACTCTGGAAACACCATATATTTT. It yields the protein CASSPSAQHSGNTIYF. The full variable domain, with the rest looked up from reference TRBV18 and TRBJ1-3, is NAGVMQNPRHLVRRRGQEARLRCSPMKGHSHVYWYRQLPEEGLKFMVYLQKENIIDESGMPKERFSAEFPKEGPSILRIQQVVRGDSAAYFCASSPSAQHSGNTIYFGEGSWLTVV.

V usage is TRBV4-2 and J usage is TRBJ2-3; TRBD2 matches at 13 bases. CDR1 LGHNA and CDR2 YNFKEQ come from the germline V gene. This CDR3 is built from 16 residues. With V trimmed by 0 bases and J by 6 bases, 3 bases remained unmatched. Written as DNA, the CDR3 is TGTGCCAGCAGCCAAGACACTAGCGGGAGGGCGGATACGCAGTATTTT. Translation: CASSQDTSGRADTQYF.

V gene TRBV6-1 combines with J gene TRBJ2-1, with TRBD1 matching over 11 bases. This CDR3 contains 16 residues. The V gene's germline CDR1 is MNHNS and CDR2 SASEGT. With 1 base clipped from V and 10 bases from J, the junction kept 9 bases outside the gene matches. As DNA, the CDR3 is TGTGCCAGCAGTGAAGTGTGGGACAGGGGGGCAAGAGAGCAGTTCTTC. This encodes CASSEVWDRGAREQFF.

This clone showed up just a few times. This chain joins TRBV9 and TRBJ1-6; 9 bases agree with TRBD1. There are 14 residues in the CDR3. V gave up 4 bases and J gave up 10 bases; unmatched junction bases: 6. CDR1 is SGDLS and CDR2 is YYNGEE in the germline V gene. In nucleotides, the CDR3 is TGTGCCAGCAGCCCCGACAGGGGGAGGTCACCCCTCCACTTT. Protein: CASSPDRGRSPLHF.

This CDR3 is CASGLWQGLETQYF. The CDR3 region has the DNA TGTGCTAGTGGTTTGTGGCAGGGTTTGGAGACCCAGTACTTC. This rearrangement joins TRBV12-5 to TRBJ2-5, with a tentative D call TRBD1 (5 bases). The germline V gene encodes CDR1 LGHNT and CDR2 FRNRAP. CDR3 length: 14 residues. The germline V and J ends were trimmed by 2 bases and 5 bases, with 12 bases remaining between them. The full variable domain, completed using reference TRBV12-5 and TRBJ2-5, is DARVTQTPRHKVTEMGQEVTMRCQPILGHNTVFWYRQTMMQGLELLAYFRNRAPLDDSGMPKDRFSAEMPDATLATLKIQPSEPRDSAVYFCASGLWQGLETQYFGPGTRLLVL.

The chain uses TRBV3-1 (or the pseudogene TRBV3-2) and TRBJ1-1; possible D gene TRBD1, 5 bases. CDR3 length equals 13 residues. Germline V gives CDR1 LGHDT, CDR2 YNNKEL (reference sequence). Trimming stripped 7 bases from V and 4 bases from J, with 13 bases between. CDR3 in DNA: TGTGCCAGCACCGACGTGGGGGGCACTGAAGCTTTCTTT. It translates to CASTDVGGTEAFF.

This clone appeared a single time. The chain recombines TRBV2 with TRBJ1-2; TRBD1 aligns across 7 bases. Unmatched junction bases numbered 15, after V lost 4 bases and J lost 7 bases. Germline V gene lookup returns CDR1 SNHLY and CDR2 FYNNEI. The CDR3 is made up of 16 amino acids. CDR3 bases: TGTGCCAGCAGTGCACAACCTCCGGGACAGTTCTTTGGCTACACCTTC. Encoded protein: CASSAQPPGQFFGYTF.

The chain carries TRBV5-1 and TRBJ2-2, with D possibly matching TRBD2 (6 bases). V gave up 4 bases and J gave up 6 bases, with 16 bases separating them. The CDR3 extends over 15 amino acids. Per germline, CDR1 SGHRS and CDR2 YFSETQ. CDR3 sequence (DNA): TGCGCCAGCAGCCGCGGGGCAGAAGGCCCCGGGGAGCTGTTTTTT. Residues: CASSRGAEGPGELFF.

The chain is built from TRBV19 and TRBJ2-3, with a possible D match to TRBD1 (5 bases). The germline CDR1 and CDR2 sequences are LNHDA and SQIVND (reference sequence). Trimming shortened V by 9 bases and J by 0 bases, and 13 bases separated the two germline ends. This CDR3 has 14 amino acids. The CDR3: CASRTGTSTDTQYF. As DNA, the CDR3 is TGTGCCAGCCGAACAGGTACTAGCACAGATACGCAGTATTTT.